The source of this T cell receptor beta chain is a study of human T cells and chemical hapten exposure. In TCRdb, the RACE reads were re-called with MiXCR into one record per CDR3 protein. The sample gives around 76,000 distinct CDR3 sequences, about 12% of which show up once; 3% to 4% is in the top ten. With 9 bases removed from V and 3 bases from J, the gap between germline ends came to 12 bases. This CDR3 contains 12 residues. The germline gives CDR1 SGHNT, CDR2 YYREEE (reference sequence). Stated time point: patch test 1, 2 weeks after DPC sensitization. Treatment denoted: therapeutic diphenylcyclopropenone sensitization with weekly scalp DPC. Blood collection happened ahead of applying each patch test. This clonotype was observed a handful of times.

The source was whole blood, collected in connection with sensitization to the hapten diphenylcyclopropenone (DPC). The sequence derives from a woman aged 55-70 years with alopecia areata. Some clones in this sample may be carry-over from other donors' samples. The chain is built from TRBV5-4 and TRBJ2-5; D is possibly TRBD1 or TRBD2 (6 bases each). The CDR3 DNA reads TGTGCCATCCCTAGGGGGGAAGAGACCCAGTACTTC. It translates to CAIPRGEETQYF.